This TCR beta chain comes out of a study of T-cell reconstitution after alpha-beta-depleted transplantation in children. Study-wide points: Surviving recipient T cells and thymic progenitors underlay high day-60 TCRbeta diversity in some patients.

TCRbeta library preparation incorporated unique molecular identifiers. TCRdb redid the calling of the PCR reads with MiXCR, one entry per CDR3 protein. The sample gives about 70,000 distinct CDR3 sequences, roughly a tenth of which show up once; less than 15% is in the top ten. On this clonotype itself: The target antigen is unknown.

Germline V gene lookup returns CDR1 SQVTM and CDR2 ANQGSEA. Trimming took off 7 bases at V and 2 bases at J, with 15 bases between the two ends. This CDR3 region has 13 residues. The chain employs TRBV29-1 and TRBJ2-7, with TRBD1 as a possible D gene (5 bases). Source: PBMCs, taken before TCRalphabeta/CD19-depleted stem cell transplant. This receptor was obtained from a boy between 10 and 17 years old with acute myeloid leukemia, due to receive a stem cell transplant. CDR3 loop: CSAGQGRAYEQYF. The CDR3 coding sequence is TGCAGCGCCGGCCAGGGTCGCGCCTACGAGCAGTACTTC.